These 26 T cell receptor beta chains were sequenced from one sample in a study of cytomegalovirus exposure and HLA in healthy donors. Primers: 60 Vbeta forward and 13 Jbeta reverse. Measured with immunoSEQ multiplex PCR; TCRdb has only the in-frame clones, and not every one. The data contain 95,000 to 100,000 clones, over 60% of them singletons. Source material: PBMCs. The receptors derive from a human donor in good health.

The rearrangement links TRBV7-6 to TRBJ1-5; D is uncertain. The germline CDR1 and CDR2 sequences are SGHVS and FNYEAQ. The germline V and J ends were trimmed by 1 base and 0 bases, with 10 bases remaining between them. The CDR3 contains 16 residues. This CDR3 is CASSLGPGVSNQPQHF. The DNA for the CDR3 is TGTGCCAGCAGCTTAGGTCCCGGGGTTAGCAATCAGCCCCAGCATTTT.

The rearrangement uses TRBV6-5 and TRBJ1-2; perhaps TRBD1 as D (6 bases). This CDR3 spans 14 amino acids. V lost 0 bases, J lost 6 bases, and 11 bases lay in between. The germline V gene has CDR1 MNHEY and CDR2 SVGAGI. The CDR3 DNA follows: TGTGCCAGCAGTTACTCTGGCAGGGGAAATGGCTACACCTTC. Amino acid sequence: CASSYSGRGNGYTF.

The rearrangement uses TRBV12-5 and TRBJ2-1; 8 nucleotides align to TRBD1. The CDR3 has 15 residues. V lost 0 bases and J lost 3; bases outside the gene matches: 1. CDR1 is LGHNT and CDR2 is FRNRAP in the germline V gene. The CDR3 DNA is TGTGCTAGTGGTTTGGTTGGGACAGGCTACAATGAGCAGTTCTTC. Protein sequence: CASGLVGTGYNEQFF.

This chain joins TRBV2 and TRBJ2-5, with 8 bases identical to TRBD2. The CDR3 has 16 amino acids. V lost 6 bases and J lost 7; bases outside the gene matches: 16. Germline lookup yields CDR1 SNHLY and CDR2 FYNNEI. The DNA of the CDR3 is TGTGCCAGCAGAGCCGGGAGCGGGGGCTTGCGGGGGACCCAGTACTTC. Translated, it gives CASRAGSGGLRGTQYF.

The rearrangement uses TRBV6-5 and TRBJ2-3; 7 bases are shared with TRBD2. Per the germline V gene, CDR1 is MNHEY and CDR2 is SVGAGI. Germline trimming cut 5 bases from V and 0 bases from J; bases unmatched to any gene: 2. This CDR3 contains 14 residues. The CDR3 region has the DNA TGTGCCAGCAGTGGGGGGGTGAGCACAGATACGCAGTATTTT. Protein sequence: CASSGGVSTDTQYF.

The chain uses TRBV4-1 and TRBJ2-7; 11 bases agree with TRBD2. With V trimmed by 4 bases and J by 0 bases, 8 bases remained unmatched. The length of the CDR3 is 17 residues. CDR1 and CDR2 (germline): MGHRA, YSYEKL. The CDR3: CASSPRLAGGPSYEQYF. The CDR3 DNA reads TGCGCCAGCAGCCCCCGTCTAGCGGGGGGACCCTCCTACGAGCAGTACTTC.

This clone was detected once. The CDR3 DNA reads as TGCAGCGTCACGGGAACTCCGGGATCAAGGGTCACTGAAGCTTTCTTT. This translates into CSVTGTPGSRVTEAFF. The chain has TRBV29-1 and TRBJ1-1, with D unresolved. The CDR3 spans 16 residues. Trimming took off 6 bases at V and 4 bases at J, with 24 bases between the two ends. CDR1 SQVTM and CDR2 ANQGSEA come from the germline V gene.

This clone came up a few times. This chain connects TRBV5-1 to TRBJ2-6; no clear D gene. Germline V lookup: CDR1 SGHRS, CDR2 YFSETQ. With 0 bases removed from V and 0 bases from J, the gap between germline ends came to 7 bases. This CDR3 has 16 residues. The CDR3 bases are TGCGCCAGCAGCTTGGGGCAGAACTCTGGGGCCAACGTCCTGACTTTC. Residues: CASSLGQNSGANVLTF. Full variable domain (remainder filled in from reference TRBV5-1 and TRBJ2-6): KAGVTQTPRYLIKTRGQQVTLSCSPISGHRSVSWYQQTPGQGLQFLFEYFSETQRNKGNFPGRFSGRQFSNSRSEMNVSTLELGDSALYLCASSLGQNSGANVLTFGAGSRLTVL.

The chain is built from TRBV6-1 and TRBJ1-1; no reliable D call. The ends were cut back, 2 bases at V and 5 bases at J, with 12 bases in the middle. The germline gives CDR1 MNHNS, CDR2 SASEGT. The CDR3 is made up of 14 amino acids. The CDR3 is CASSETSPGTEAFF. CDR3 nucleotides: TGTGCCAGCAGTGAAACCAGCCCCGGGACTGAAGCTTTCTTT.

This clone was recorded a few times. The chain joins TRBV29-1 to TRBJ2-1; 7 bases fit TRBD2. Germline V gives CDR1 SQVTM, CDR2 ANQGSEA. The CDR3 has 14 residues. With V trimmed by 6 bases and J by 4 bases, 9 bases remained unmatched. Here the CDR3 DNA reads TGCAGCGTGGGGGGGGAAAACCGATACAATGAGCAGTTCTTC. Amino acid sequence: CSVGGENRYNEQFF.

The chain combines TRBV19 with TRBJ2-1; weak D call: TRBD1 (6 bases). The CDR3 runs 14 residues. Trimming removed 5 bases at V and 4 bases at J, with 12 bases between. CDR1 and CDR2 (germline): LNHDA, SQIVND (reference sequence). CDR3 nucleotide sequence: TGTGCCAGTAGTGTCCCGGGACATTACAATGAGCAGTTCTTC. It specifies CASSVPGHYNEQFF.

This rearrangement joins TRBV10-3 to TRBJ1-3, with D unresolved. V lost 5 bases, J lost 2 bases, and 10 bases lay in between. Per the germline V gene, CDR1 is ENHRY and CDR2 is SYGVKD. The CDR3 has 14 amino acids. CDR3 protein: CAISKAGTGNTIYF. The CDR3 region has the DNA TGTGCCATCAGTAAAGCGGGGACTGGAAACACCATATATTTT.

The V and J genes are TRBV21-1 and TRBJ2-2; whether TRBD1, the table's D call, matches the DNA was not checked. TRBV21-1 is listed as a pseudogene. The CDR3 length is 21 residues. The CDR3 sequence is CASSKGPRQGGARRNTGELFF. CDR3 nucleotides: TGTGCCAGCAGCAAAGGGCCCCGACAGGGGGGCGCCCGAAGAAACACCGGGGAGCTGTTTTTT.

The rearrangement uses TRBV9 and TRBJ1-3, with D perhaps matching TRBD1 (5 bases). This CDR3 is built from 16 residues. The germline CDR1 and CDR2 sequences are SGDLS and YYNGEE. The V end was cut by 3 bases, the J end by 0 bases, with 13 bases between. The CDR3 is CASSAGSMSSGNTIYF. The CDR3 nucleotides are TGTGCCAGCAGCGCAGGGTCCATGAGCTCTGGAAACACCATATATTTT.

The chain is built from TRBV6-6 and TRBJ1-2; D is uncertain. Trimming removed 5 bases at V and 3 bases at J, with 10 bases between. The CDR3 totals 13 residues. Germline lookup yields CDR1 MNHNY and CDR2 SVGAGI (reference sequence). The CDR3 loop is CASSGGLDYGYTF. CDR3 bases: TGTGCCAGCAGTGGAGGTTTGGACTATGGCTACACCTTC.

The chain joins TRBV10-1 to TRBJ1-2, with D perhaps TRBD1 (5 bases). V was trimmed by 2 bases and J by 3 bases, leaving 10 bases between them. The V gene's germline CDR1 is WNHNN and CDR2 SYGVQD (reference sequence). The CDR3 spans 14 residues. This CDR3 is CASSEAGKDYGYTF. In DNA form, the CDR3 reads TGCGCCAGCAGTGAGGCAGGGAAGGACTATGGCTACACCTTC.

V usage is TRBV6-5 and J usage is TRBJ2-1; 9 bases align to TRBD1. CDR3 length: 16 residues. J was trimmed by 7 bases and V by 2 bases; bases with no gene match: 9. Germline V gene lookup returns CDR1 MNHEY and CDR2 SVGAGI. The CDR3 protein is CASSYLTGTGTNEQFF. CDR3 bases: TGTGCCAGCAGTTACCTCACCGGGACAGGGACGAATGAGCAGTTCTTC.

This clone was found a few times. The J gene is TRBJ2-1, the V gene TRBV9; 8 nucleotides align to TRBD2. V lost 4 bases, J lost 6 bases, and 12 bases stayed unmatched. The CDR3 covers 16 residues. Germline assignment: CDR1 SGDLS and CDR2 YYNGEE. The CDR3 nucleotides read TGTGCCAGCAGCACCCAGGGACTAGTTTCCATCAATGAGCAGTTCTTC. Protein product: CASSTQGLVSINEQFF. Complete variable domain (other parts from reference TRBV9 and TRBJ2-1): DSGVTQTPKHLITATGQRVTLRCSPRSGDLSVYWYQQSLDQGLQFLIQYYNGEERAKGNILERFSAQQFPDLHSELNLSSLELGDSALYFCASSTQGLVSINEQFFGPGTRLTVL.

This chain links TRBV6-4 with TRBJ2-1; 14 bases match TRBD2. The CDR3 sequence is 14 residues long. V lost 7 bases, J lost 9 bases, and 5 bases stayed unmatched. Germline V CDR1 and CDR2: MRHNA, SNTAGT. The CDR3 region has the DNA TGTGCCAGCAAGACTAGCGGGGGGGCGGGTGAGCAGTTCTTC. Its protein product is CASKTSGGAGEQFF.

The V and J genes are TRBV11-2 and TRBJ1-1; a weak D match, TRBD1 (5 bases). The CDR3 length is 15 residues. Germline CDR1 is SGHAT and CDR2 is FQNNGV. The V end lost 3 bases, the J end lost 4 bases, and 15 bases lay between the germline ends. The CDR3 DNA sequence: TGTGCCAGCAGCTTGCAGGGAGGGATGATCACTGAAGCTTTCTTT. This translates into CASSLQGGMITEAFF. Full variable domain (remainder filled in from reference TRBV11-2 and TRBJ1-1): EAGVAQSPRYKIIEKRQSVAFWCNPISGHATLYWYQQILGQGPKLLIQFQNNGVVDDSQLPKDRFSAERLKGVDSTLKIQPAKLEDSAVYLCASSLQGGMITEAFFGQGTRLTVV.

The rearrangement links TRBV6-1 to TRBJ1-2; 8 nucleotides align to TRBD1. Looked up from germline, CDR1 is MNHNS and CDR2 is SASEGT. This CDR3 is built from 13 residues. Germline trimming cut 7 bases from V and 3 bases from J; bases unmatched to any gene: 4. The CDR3 region has the DNA TGTGCCAGCACCCTCAGGGGGCACTATGGCTACACCTTC. This translates into CASTLRGHYGYTF.

The V and J genes are TRBV5-1 and TRBJ2-7; TRBD2 aligns across 9 bases. V gave up 4 bases and J gave up 9 bases; unmatched junction bases: 17. Germline V lookup: CDR1 SGHRS, CDR2 YFSETQ. CDR3 length: 16 amino acids. The chain's CDR3 is CASSPASGGLSAGQYF. CDR3 sequence (DNA): TGCGCCAGCAGCCCCGCCAGCGGGGGGCTCTCCGCGGGGCAGTACTTC.

The chain links TRBV5-4 to TRBJ1-2, with TRBD1 identical over 7 bases. The V gene end was trimmed by 4 bases and the J gene end by 5 bases; junction bases not matched to a gene: 5. This CDR3 comprises 13 residues. Germline CDR1 reads SGHNT; CDR2 reads YYREEE (reference sequence). The CDR3 region is CASSRQGRYGYTF. CDR3 nucleotides: TGTGCCAGCAGCCGACAGGGCAGGTATGGCTACACCTTC.

This chain joins TRBV6-5 and TRBJ1-2; D ambiguous. The CDR3 sequence is 15 residues long. Germline CDR1 reads MNHEY; CDR2 reads SVGAGI. The ends were cut back, 6 bases at V and 2 bases at J, with 16 bases in the middle. CDR3 in amino acids: CASRASGRVNYGYTF. The CDR3 bases are TGTGCCAGCAGGGCGAGTGGTCGGGTCAACTATGGCTACACCTTC.

This sequence joins TRBV25-1 and TRBJ1-3; weak D call: TRBD1 (6 bases). V lost 0 bases and J lost 3, with 18 bases in between. CDR1 is MGHDK, CDR2 SYGVNS, per germline. This CDR3 is built from 18 residues. Written as DNA, the CDR3 is TGTGCCAGCAGTGAATATCGTGTTGGGACATACGGTGGAAACACCATATATTTT. This translates into CASSEYRVGTYGGNTIYF.

This chain connects TRBV5-1 to TRBJ2-1, with D unresolved. The CDR3 runs to 13 residues. V lost 0 bases and J 6 bases, leaving 7 bases between the germline ends. Germline V lookup: CDR1 SGHRS, CDR2 YFSETQ. This CDR3 is CASSLAGFNEQFF. CDR3 in DNA: TGCGCCAGCAGCTTGGCCGGTTTCAATGAGCAGTTCTTC.